This record concerns one T cell receptor beta chain sequence. This sample is drawn from a study of immune characterization of retroperitoneal liposarcoma. There are 14 residues in the CDR3. Germline CDR1 is SGHVS and CDR2 is FNYEAQ. Each CDR3 protein gets one entry after TCRdb re-called the PCR reads with MiXCR. Among some 2,900 distinct CDR3 sequences listed, 40% to 50% were seen once. The source is a male donor with retroperitoneal liposarcoma. Sequenced sample: tumor tissue. The chain is built from TRBV7-6 and TRBJ2-4; D is possibly TRBD1 (5 bases). With the DNA end fitting TRBJ2-7 better, the J assignment may be wrong. CDR3 sequence reads: CASSLQAGPYEQYF. The CDR3 nucleotides read TGTGCCAGCAGCTTACAGGCAGGGCCCTACGAGCAGTACTTC.